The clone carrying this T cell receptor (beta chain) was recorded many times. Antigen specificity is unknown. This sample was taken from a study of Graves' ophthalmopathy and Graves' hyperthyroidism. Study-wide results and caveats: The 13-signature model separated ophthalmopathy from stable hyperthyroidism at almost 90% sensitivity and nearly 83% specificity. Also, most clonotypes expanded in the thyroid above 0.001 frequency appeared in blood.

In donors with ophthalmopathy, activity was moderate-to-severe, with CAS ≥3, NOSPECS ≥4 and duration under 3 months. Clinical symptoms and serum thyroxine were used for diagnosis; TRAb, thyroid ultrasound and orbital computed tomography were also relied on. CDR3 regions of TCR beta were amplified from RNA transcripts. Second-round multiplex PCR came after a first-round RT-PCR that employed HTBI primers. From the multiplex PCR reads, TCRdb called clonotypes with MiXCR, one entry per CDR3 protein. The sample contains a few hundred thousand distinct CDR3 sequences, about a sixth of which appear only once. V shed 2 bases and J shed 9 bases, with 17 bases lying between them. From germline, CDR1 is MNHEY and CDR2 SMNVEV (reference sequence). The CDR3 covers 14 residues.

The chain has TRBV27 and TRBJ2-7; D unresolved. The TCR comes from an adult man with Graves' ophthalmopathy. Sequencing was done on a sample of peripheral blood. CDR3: CASSLIGPDARQYF. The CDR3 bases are TGTGCCAGCAGTTTAATTGGCCCTGACGCAAGGCAGTACTTC.